This T cell receptor beta chain was observed in a study of cytomegalovirus exposure and HLA in healthy donors. Study summary: Some 85 million unique TCRs, all from HLA-typed donors, were included in an early release of the data.

Notes on this clone: Its antigen remains unidentified.

PCR amplification relied on 60 Vbeta primers (plus 13 Jbeta primers). The protocol was immunoSEQ multiplex PCR, while the TCRdb copy is restricted to in-frame clones and leaves out a portion. Of approximately 170,000 clones detected, around 83% appear once; the ten largest clones hold about 3.8%. Germline-derived CDR1 and CDR2 are SGHDT and YYEEEE. Trimming took off 6 bases at V and 4 bases at J, with 16 bases between the two ends. The CDR3 covers 14 residues. General study findings and limits: Across donors, sequencing depth was assumed by presence/absence analyses to be roughly uniform. Analysis performed later showed TCR beta chains linked to HLA being more clonally expanded than equally common others. Most likely, a cluster of highly shared sequence variants arose as a sequencing artifact.

The J gene is TRBJ1-2, the V gene TRBV5-6; D is undetermined. The sequencing sample was made of PBMCs. The receptor's source is a man aged 45-65 years in good health and CMV-seropositive. CDR3 region: CASTEGETFYGYTF. CDR3 DNA sequence: TGTGCCAGCACGGAGGGCGAAACTTTCTATGGCTACACCTTC.